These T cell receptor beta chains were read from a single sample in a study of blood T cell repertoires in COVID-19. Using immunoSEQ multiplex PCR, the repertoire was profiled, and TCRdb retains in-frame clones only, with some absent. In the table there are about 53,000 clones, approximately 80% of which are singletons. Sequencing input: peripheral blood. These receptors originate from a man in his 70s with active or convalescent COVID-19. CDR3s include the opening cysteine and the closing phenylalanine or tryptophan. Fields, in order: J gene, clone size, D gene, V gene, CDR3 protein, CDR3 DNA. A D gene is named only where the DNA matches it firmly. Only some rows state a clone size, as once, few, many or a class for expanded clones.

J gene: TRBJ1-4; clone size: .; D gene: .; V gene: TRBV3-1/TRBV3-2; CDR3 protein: CASSQVYRAGPNEKLFF; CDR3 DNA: TGTGCCAGCAGCCAAGTATACAGAGCGGGGCCTAATGAAAAACTGTTTTTT
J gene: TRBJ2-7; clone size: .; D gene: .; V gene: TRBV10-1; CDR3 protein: CASSEPAGHPFEQYF; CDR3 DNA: TGCGCCAGCAGTGAGCCAGCAGGACATCCTTTTGAGCAGTACTTC
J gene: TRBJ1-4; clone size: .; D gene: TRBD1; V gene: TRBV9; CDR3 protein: CASSGGGTGDEKLFF; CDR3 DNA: TGTGCCAGCAGCGGAGGGGGGACAGGGGACGAAAAACTGTTTTTT
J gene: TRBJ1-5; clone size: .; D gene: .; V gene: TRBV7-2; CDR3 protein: CASSLGGRNQPQHF; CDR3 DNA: TGTGCCAGCAGCTTAGGGGGCCGCAATCAGCCCCAGCATTTT
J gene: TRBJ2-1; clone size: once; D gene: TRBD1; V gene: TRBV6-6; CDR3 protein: CATRGNRDRVDEQFF; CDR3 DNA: TGTGCCACCCGGGGGAACCGGGACAGGGTCGATGAGCAGTTCTTC
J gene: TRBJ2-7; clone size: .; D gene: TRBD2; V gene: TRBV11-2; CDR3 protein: CASSPGGTYLFYEQYF; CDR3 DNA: TGTGCCAGCAGCCCGGGAGGGACATACCTATTCTACGAGCAGTACTTC
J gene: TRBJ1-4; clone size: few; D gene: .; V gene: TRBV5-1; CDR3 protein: CASSFGNIATNEKLFF; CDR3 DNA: TGCGCCAGCAGCTTCGGGAACATTGCAACTAATGAAAAACTGTTTTTT
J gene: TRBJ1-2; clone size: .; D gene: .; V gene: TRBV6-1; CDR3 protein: CASSDTGGGYGYTF; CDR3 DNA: TGTGCCAGCAGTGATACTGGGGGGGGCTATGGCTACACCTTC
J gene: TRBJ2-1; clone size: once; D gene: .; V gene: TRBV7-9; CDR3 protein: CASSLGGTNSYNEQFF; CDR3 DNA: TGTGCCAGCAGCTTAGGGGGGACAAACTCCTACAATGAGCAGTTCTTC
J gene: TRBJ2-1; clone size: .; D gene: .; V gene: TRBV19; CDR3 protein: CASRSGQFNNEQFF; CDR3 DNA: TGTGCCAGTCGGTCAGGGCAGTTCAACAATGAGCAGTTCTTC
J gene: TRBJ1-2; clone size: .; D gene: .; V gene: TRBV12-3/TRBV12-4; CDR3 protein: CASTSLYGYTF; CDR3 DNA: TGTGCCAGCACCTCCCTCTATGGCTACACCTTC
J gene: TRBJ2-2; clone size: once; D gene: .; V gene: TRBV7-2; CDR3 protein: CASSLVRDTGELFF; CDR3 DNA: TGTGCCAGCAGCTTAGTGCGGGACACCGGGGAGCTGTTTTTT
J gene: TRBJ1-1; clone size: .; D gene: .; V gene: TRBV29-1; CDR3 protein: CSARDTLNTEAFF; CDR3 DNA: TGCAGCGCCCGGGACACTTTGAACACTGAAGCTTTCTTT
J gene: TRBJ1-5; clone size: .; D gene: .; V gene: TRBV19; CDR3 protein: CASSPRGIYSNQPQHF; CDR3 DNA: TGTGCCAGTAGTCCCCGCGGCATTTATAGCAATCAGCCCCAGCATTTT
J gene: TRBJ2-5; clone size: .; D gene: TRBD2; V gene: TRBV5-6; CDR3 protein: CASSPQAGVRQTQYF; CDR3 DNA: TGTGCCAGCAGCCCCCAGGCGGGAGTTCGACAGACCCAGTACTTC
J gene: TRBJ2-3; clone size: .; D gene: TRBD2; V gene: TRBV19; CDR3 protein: CASSIGLAGSDTQYF; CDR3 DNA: TGTGCCAGTAGTATAGGGTTAGCGGGGTCAGATACGCAGTATTTT
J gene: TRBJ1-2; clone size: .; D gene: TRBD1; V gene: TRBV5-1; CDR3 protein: CASSLEQGPNYGYTF; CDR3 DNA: TGCGCCAGCAGCTTGGAACAGGGGCCTAACTATGGCTACACCTTC
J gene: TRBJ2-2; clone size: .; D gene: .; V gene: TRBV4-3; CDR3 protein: CASSQGRLATGELFF; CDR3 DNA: TGCGCCAGCAGCCAAGGGAGACTTGCCACCGGGGAGCTGTTTTTT
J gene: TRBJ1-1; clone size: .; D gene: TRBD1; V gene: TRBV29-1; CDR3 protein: CSVGGRGWNTEAFF; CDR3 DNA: TGCAGCGTGGGGGGCAGGGGGTGGAACACTGAAGCTTTCTTT
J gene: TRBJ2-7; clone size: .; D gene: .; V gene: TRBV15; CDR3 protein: CATSSGRDYEQYF; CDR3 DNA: TGTGCCACCAGCAGCGGCCGGGACTACGAGCAGTACTTC
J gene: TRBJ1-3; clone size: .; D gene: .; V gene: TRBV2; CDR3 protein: CASSEEARVAGNTIYF; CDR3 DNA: TGTGCCAGCAGTGAAGAAGCCAGGGTGGCTGGAAACACCATATATTTT
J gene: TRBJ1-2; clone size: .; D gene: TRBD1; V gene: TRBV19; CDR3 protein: CASGDRDYGYTF; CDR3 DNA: TGTGCCAGTGGGGACAGGGACTATGGCTACACCTTC
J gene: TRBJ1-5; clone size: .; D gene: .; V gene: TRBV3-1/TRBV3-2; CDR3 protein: CASSQSSQPQHF; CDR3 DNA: TGTGCCAGCAGCCAGTCTTCTCAGCCCCAGCATTTT
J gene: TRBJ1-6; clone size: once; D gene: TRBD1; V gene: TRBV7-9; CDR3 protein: CASTRRGQGNSPLHF; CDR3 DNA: TGTGCCAGCACCCGCCGGGGACAGGGCAATTCACCCCTCCACTTT
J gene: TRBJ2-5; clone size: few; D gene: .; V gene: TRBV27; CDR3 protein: CASSPRVGIQETQYF; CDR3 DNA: TGTGCCAGCAGTCCCCGAGTGGGCATTCAAGAGACCCAGTACTTC
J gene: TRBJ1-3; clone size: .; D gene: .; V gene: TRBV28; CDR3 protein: CASNGEGVSRNTIYF; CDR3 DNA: TGTGCCAGCAACGGGGAGGGTGTGAGTAGAAACACCATATATTTT
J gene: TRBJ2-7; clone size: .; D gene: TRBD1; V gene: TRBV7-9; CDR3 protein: CASSLPLGQGRNEQYF; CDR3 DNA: TGTGCCAGCAGCTTACCCCTGGGACAGGGAAGGAACGAGCAGTACTTC
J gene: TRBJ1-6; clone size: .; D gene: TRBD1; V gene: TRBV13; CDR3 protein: CASSMTGGRSPLHF; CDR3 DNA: TGTGCCAGCAGCATGACAGGGGGCCGTTCACCCCTCCACTTT
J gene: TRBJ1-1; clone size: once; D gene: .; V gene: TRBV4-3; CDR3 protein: CASSQDWAGRTEAFF; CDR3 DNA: TGCGCCAGCAGCCAAGATTGGGCCGGGAGGACTGAAGCTTTCTTT
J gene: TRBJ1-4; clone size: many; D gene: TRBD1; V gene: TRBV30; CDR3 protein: CAWSDRGNEKLFF; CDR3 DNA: TGTGCCTGGAGTGACAGGGGGAATGAAAAACTGTTTTTT
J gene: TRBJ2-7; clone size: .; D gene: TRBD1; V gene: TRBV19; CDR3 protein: CASSPQGGRTNYEQYF; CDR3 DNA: TGTGCCAGTAGCCCACAAGGGGGCAGGACAAACTACGAGCAGTACTTC
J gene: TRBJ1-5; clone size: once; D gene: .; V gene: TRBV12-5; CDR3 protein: CASGLVLQPQHF; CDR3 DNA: TGTGCTAGTGGTTTGGTACTTCAGCCCCAGCATTTT
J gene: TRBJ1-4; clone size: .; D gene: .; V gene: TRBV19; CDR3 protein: CASTPAGNEKLFF; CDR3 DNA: TGTGCCAGTACCCCAGCAGGAAATGAAAAACTGTTTTTT
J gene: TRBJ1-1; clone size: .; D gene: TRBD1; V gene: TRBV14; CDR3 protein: CASSQRTGLGDGAPEAFF; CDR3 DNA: TGTGCCAGCAGCCAAAGGACAGGGTTGGGAGATGGAGCCCCTGAAGCTTTCTTT
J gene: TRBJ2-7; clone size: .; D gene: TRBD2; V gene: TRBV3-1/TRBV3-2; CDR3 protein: CASSQAGSGSSEQYF; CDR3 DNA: TGTGCCAGCAGCCAAGCTGGTAGCGGGAGCAGCGAGCAGTACTTC
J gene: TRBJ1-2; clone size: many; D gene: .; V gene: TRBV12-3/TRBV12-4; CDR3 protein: CASKLEGGRGYTF; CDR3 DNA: TGTGCCAGCAAGCTCGAGGGAGGGAGAGGCTACACCTTC
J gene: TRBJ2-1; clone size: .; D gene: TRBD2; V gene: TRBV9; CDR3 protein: CASSSRGGAGEQFF; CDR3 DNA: TGTGCCAGCAGCTCCCGCGGGGGGGCGGGTGAGCAGTTCTTC
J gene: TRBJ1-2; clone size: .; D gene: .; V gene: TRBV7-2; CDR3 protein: CASSSDRAQARQEGYTF; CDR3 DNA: TGTGCCAGCAGCTCCGATCGTGCGCAGGCCCGACAAGAGGGCTACACCTTC
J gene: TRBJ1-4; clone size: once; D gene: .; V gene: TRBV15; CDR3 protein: CATSRDLNSEKLFF; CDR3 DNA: TGTGCCACCAGCAGAGATTTAAACAGTGAAAAACTGTTTTTT
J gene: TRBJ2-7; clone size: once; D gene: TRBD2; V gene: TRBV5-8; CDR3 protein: CASSSPGLGGGYEQYF; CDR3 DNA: TGTGCCAGCAGCTCCCCGGGACTTGGCGGGGGCTACGAGCAGTACTTC
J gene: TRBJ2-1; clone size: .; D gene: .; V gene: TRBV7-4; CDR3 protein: CASSLARVASYNEQFF; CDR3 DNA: TGTGCCAGCAGCTTAGCGAGAGTAGCGAGCTACAATGAGCAGTTCTTC
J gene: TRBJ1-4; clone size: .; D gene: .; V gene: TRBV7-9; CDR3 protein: CASSSSGYGNEKLFF; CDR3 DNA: TGTGCCAGCAGCTCATCGGGGTACGGTAATGAAAAACTGTTTTTT
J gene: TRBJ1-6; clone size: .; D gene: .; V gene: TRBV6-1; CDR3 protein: CAGSFTGYNSPLHF; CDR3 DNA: TGTGCCGGCAGTTTCACAGGGTATAATTCACCCCTCCACTTT
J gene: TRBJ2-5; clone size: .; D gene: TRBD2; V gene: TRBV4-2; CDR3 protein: CASSQAAGEETQYF; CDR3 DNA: TGTGCCAGCAGCCAAGCAGCGGGGGAAGAGACCCAGTACTTC
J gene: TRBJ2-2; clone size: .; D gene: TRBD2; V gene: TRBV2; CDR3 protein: CASSEVRLASTGELFF; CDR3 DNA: TGTGCCAGCAGTGAAGTGAGACTAGCGTCCACCGGGGAGCTGTTTTTT
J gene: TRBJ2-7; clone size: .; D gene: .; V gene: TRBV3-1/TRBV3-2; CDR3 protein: CASTGNRKEQYF; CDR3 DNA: TGTGCCAGCACCGGGAATAGGAAAGAGCAGTACTTC
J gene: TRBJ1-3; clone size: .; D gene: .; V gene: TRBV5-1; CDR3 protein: CASSLSGDSLPGNTIYF; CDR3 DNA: TGCGCCAGCAGCCTCTCCGGAGACAGCCTTCCTGGAAACACCATATATTTT
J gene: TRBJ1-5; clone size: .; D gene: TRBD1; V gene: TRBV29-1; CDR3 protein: CSVLLGQGDQPQHF; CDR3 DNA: TGCAGCGTACTACTGGGACAGGGGGATCAGCCCCAGCATTTT